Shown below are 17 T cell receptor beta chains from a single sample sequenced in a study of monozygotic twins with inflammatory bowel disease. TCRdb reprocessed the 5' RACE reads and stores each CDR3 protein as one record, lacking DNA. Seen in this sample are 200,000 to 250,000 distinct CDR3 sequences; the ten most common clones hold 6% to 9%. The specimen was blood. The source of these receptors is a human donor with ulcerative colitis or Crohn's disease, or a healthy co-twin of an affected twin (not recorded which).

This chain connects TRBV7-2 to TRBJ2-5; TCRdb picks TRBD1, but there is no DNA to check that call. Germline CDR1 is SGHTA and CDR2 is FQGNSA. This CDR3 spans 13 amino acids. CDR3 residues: CASSDRRAETQYF. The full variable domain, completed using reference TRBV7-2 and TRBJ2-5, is GAGVSQSPSNKVTEKGKDVELRCDPISGHTALYWYRQSLGQGLEFLIYFQGNSAPDKSGLPSDRFSAERTGGSVSTLTIQRTQQEDSAVYLCASSDRRAETQYFGPGTRLLVL.

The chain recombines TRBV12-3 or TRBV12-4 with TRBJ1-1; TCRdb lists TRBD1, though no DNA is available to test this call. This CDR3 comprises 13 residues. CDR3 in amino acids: CASSDRAPSEAFF.

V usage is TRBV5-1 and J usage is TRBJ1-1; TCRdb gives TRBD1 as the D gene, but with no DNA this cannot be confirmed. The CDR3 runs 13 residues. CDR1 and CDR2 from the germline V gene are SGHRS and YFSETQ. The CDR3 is CASSTGGGTEAFF.

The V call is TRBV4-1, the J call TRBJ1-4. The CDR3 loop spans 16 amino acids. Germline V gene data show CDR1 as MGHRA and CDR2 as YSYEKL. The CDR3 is CASSPLWRGNNEKLFF.

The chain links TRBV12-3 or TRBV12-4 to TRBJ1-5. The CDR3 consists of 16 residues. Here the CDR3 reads CASSLSSGLSNQPQHF.

This CDR3 reads CSARVSGGTDTQYF. The chain combines TRBV20-1 with TRBJ2-3; TCRdb reports TRBD1, a call that lacks DNA to check it against. The CDR3 sequence is 14 residues long. The germline V gene encodes CDR1 DFQATT and CDR2 SNEGSKA (reference sequence).

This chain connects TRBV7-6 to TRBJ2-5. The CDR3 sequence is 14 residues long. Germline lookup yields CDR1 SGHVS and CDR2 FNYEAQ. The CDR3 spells CASSLNRDQETQYF.

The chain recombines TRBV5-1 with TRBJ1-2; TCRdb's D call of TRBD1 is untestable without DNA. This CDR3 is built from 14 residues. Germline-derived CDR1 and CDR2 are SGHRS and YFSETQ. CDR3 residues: CASRTGTGGYGYTF.

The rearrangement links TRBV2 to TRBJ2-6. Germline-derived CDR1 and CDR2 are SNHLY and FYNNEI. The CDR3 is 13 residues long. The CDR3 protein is CASSGPGANVLTF.

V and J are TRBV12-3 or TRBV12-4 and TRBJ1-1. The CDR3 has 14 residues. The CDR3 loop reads CASREGLQNTEAFF.

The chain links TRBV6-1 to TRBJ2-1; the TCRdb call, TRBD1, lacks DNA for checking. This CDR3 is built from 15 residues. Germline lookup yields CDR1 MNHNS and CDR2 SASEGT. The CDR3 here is CASSRPGQDYNEQFF.

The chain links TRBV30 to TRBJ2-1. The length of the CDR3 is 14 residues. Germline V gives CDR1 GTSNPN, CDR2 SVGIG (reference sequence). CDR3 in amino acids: CAWNPDASGNEQFF.

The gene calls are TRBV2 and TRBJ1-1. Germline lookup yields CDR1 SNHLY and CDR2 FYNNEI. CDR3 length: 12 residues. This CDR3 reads CASSVNGREAFF.

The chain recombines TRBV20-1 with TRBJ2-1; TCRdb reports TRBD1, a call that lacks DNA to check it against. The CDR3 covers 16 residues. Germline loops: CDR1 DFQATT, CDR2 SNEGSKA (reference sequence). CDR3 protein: CSARGQILLPYNEQFF.

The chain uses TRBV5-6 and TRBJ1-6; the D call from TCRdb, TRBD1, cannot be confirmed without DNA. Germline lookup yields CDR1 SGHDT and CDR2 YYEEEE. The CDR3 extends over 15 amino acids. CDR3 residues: CASSSTGKKNSPLHF.

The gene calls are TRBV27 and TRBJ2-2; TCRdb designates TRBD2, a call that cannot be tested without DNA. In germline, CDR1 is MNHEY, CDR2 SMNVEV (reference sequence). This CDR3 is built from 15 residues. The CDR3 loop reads CASIAGGPNTGELFF.

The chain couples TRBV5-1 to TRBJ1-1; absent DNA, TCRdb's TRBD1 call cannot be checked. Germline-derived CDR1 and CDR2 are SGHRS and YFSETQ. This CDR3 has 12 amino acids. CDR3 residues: CASRQLNTEAFF. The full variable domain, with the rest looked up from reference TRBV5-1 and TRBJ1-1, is KAGVTQTPRYLIKTRGQQVTLSCSPISGHRSVSWYQQTPGQGLQFLFEYFSETQRNKGNFPGRFSGRQFSNSRSEMNVSTLELGDSALYLCASRQLNTEAFFGQGTRLTVV.